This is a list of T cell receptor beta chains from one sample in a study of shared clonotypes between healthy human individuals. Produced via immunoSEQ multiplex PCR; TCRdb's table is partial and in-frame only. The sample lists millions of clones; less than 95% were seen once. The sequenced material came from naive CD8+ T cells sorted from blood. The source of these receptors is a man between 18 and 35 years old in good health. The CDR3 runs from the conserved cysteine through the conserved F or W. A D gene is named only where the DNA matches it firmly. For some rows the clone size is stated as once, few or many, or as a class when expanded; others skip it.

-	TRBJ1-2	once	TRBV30	CAWDTSGDGYTF	TGTGCCTGGGACACCAGCGGTGATGGCTACACCTTC
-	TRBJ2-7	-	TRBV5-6	CASSLAGEPYEQYF	TGTGCCAGCAGCTTGGCTGGGGAACCCTACGAGCAGTACTTC
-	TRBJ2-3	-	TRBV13	CASSLEGDTQYF	TGTGCCAGCAGCTTAGAGGGAGATACGCAGTATTTT
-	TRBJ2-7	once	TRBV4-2	CASSPDSYEQYF	TGTGCCAGCAGCCCGGACAGCTACGAGCAGTACTTC
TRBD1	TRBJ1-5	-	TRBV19	CASSIGQGASNQPQHF	TGTGCCAGTAGTATAGGACAGGGGGCGAGCAATCAGCCCCAGCATTTT
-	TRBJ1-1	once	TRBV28	CASSRPQTGNTEAFF	TGTGCCAGCAGCCGACCCCAGACGGGGAACACTGAAGCTTTCTTT
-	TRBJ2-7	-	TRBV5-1	CASSLQVLQDVNSPYEQYF	TGCGCCAGCAGCTTGCAGGTTTTGCAGGACGTAAACTCTCCCTACGAGCAGTACTTC
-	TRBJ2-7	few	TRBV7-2	CASSFRGYEQYF	TGTGCCAGCAGCTTTAGGGGCTACGAGCAGTACTTC
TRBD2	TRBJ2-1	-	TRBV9	CASSVTPGGAYNEQFF	TGTGCCAGCAGCGTCACGCCGGGGGGAGCCTACAATGAGCAGTTCTTC
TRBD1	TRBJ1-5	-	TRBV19	CASSFSGTGGYSNQPQHF	TGTGCCAGTAGTTTTTCCGGGACAGGGGGCTATAGCAATCAGCCCCAGCATTTT
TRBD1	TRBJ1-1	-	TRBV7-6	CASSAPNTGTGGYLDTEAFF	TGTGCCAGCAGCGCACCGAACACCGGGACAGGGGGCTATTTGGACACTGAAGCTTTCTTT
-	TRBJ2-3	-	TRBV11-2	CASSLDPPEGGTDTQYF	TGTGCCAGCAGCTTAGACCCCCCGGAGGGTGGCACAGATACGCAGTATTTT
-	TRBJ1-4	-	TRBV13	CASNIPSRVEKLFF	TGTGCCAGCAACATCCCTTCGAGGGTAGAAAAACTGTTTTTT
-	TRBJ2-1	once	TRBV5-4	CASSETTGQPHNEQFF	TGTGCCAGCAGCGAGACAACAGGGCAGCCCCACAATGAGCAGTTCTTC
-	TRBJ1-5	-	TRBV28	CASSDFGGFNQPQHF	TGTGCCAGCAGTGATTTCGGGGGGTTCAATCAGCCCCAGCATTTT
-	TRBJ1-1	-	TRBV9	CASSVPEGGGLNTEAFF	TGTGCCAGCAGCGTCCCTGAAGGAGGAGGCTTGAACACTGAAGCTTTCTTT
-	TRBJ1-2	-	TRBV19	CASTWTVNYGYTF	TGTGCCAGTACCTGGACGGTGAACTATGGCTACACCTTC
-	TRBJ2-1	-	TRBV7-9	CASSSGRSSYNEQFF	TGTGCCAGCAGCTCAGGGAGAAGCTCCTACAATGAGCAGTTCTTC
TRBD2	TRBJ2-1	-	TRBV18	CASAGLAGGIYNEQFF	TGTGCCAGCGCGGGACTAGCGGGGGGGATATACAATGAGCAGTTCTTC
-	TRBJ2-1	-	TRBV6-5	CASSWIAETNEQFF	TGTGCCAGCAGTTGGATAGCGGAAACAAATGAGCAGTTCTTC
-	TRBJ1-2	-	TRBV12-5	CASGLVLGRNYGYTF	TGTGCTAGTGGTTTGGTACTTGGCAGGAACTATGGCTACACCTTC
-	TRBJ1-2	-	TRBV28	CASRMGVDYGYTF	TGTGCCAGCAGGATGGGCGTCGACTATGGCTACACCTTC
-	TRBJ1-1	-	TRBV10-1	CASSEGGTEAFF	TGCGCCAGCAGTGAAGGGGGAACTGAAGCTTTCTTT
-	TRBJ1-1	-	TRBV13	CASSTWGENTEAFF	TGTGCCAGCAGCACGTGGGGGGAGAACACTGAAGCTTTCTTT
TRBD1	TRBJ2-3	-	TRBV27	CASSLLPGQGFTDTQYF	TGTGCCAGCAGTTTACTCCCGGGACAGGGGTTCACAGATACGCAGTATTTT
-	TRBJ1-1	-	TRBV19	CASSIPAAGNTEAFF	TGTGCCAGTAGTATACCAGCCGCGGGGAACACTGAAGCTTTCTTT
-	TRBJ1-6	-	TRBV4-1	CASSQEGVRGLMDSPLHF	TGCGCCAGCAGCCAAGAAGGGGTTCGGGGCCTAATGGATTCACCCCTCCACTTT
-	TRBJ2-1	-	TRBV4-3	CASSQGRNRNEQFF	TGCGCCAGCAGCCAAGGGCGGAACCGCAATGAGCAGTTCTTC
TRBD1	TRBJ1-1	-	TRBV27	CASSHLWKGAMNTEAFF	TGTGCCAGCAGTCACCTATGGAAGGGGGCAATGAACACTGAAGCTTTCTTT
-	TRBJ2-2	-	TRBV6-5	CASSLGGAAGELFF	TGTGCCAGCAGTTTGGGCGGGGCTGCCGGGGAGCTGTTTTTT
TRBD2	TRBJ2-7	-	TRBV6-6	CASMTLAGSYEQYF	TGTGCCAGCATGACCCTAGCGGGGTCCTACGAGCAGTACTTC
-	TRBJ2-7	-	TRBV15	CATSDDSYEQYF	TGTGCCACCTCTGACGACTCCTACGAGCAGTACTTC
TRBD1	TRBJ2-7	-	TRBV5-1	CASSLEGGAPYEQYF	TGCGCCAGCAGCTTGGAAGGGGGCGCCCCCTACGAGCAGTACTTC
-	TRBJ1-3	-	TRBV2	CASSENRKNRFSGNTIYF	TGTGCCAGCAGTGAAAATCGTAAGAACAGATTCTCTGGAAACACCATATATTTT
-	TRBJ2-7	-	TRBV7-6	CASSLAARSYEQYF	TGTGCCAGCAGCTTAGCAGCCCGCTCCTACGAGCAGTACTTC
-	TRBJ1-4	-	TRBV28	CASSLAGGNEKLFF	TGTGCCAGCAGTTTGGCGGGAGGGAATGAAAAACTGTTTTTT
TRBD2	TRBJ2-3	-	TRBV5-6	CASSFIAGGLDTQYF	TGTGCCAGCAGCTTTATAGCGGGAGGGTTAGATACGCAGTATTTT
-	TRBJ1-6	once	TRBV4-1	CASSQEGLLSYNSPLHF	TGCGCCAGCAGCCAAGAAGGTCTCCTCTCCTATAATTCACCCCTCCACTTT
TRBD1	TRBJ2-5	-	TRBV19	CASSRQGSETQYF	TGTGCCAGTAGCAGACAGGGTTCGGAGACCCAGTACTTC
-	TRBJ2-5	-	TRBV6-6	CASSSSTGRETQYF	TGTGCCAGCAGTTCATCGACGGGGCGAGAGACCCAGTACTTC
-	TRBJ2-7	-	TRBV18	CASSHHPEYEQYF	TGTGCCAGCTCACACCACCCGGAGTACGAGCAGTACTTC
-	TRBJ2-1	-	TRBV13	CASSLNENEQFF	TGTGCCAGCAGCTTAAACGAGAATGAGCAGTTCTTC
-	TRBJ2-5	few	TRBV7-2	CASSKYQETQYF	TGTGCCAGCAGCAAGTACCAAGAGACCCAGTACTTC
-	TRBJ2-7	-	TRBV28	CASSNYEQYF	TGTGCCAGCAGCAATTACGAGCAGTACTTC
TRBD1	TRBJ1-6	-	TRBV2	CASRGQGDSPLHF	TGTGCCAGCAGGGGACAGGGGGATTCACCCCTCCACTTT
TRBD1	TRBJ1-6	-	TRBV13	CASSLGGGQSNSPLHF	TGTGCCAGCAGCTTAGGCGGGGGACAGTCTAATTCACCCCTCCACTTT
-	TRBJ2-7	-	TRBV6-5	CASSYDESSYEQYF	TGTGCCAGCAGTTACGACGAGAGCTCCTACGAGCAGTACTTC
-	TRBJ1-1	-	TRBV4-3	CASSQDRLGPDEAFF	TGCGCCAGCAGCCAAGATCGTTTGGGGCCAGATGAAGCTTTCTTT